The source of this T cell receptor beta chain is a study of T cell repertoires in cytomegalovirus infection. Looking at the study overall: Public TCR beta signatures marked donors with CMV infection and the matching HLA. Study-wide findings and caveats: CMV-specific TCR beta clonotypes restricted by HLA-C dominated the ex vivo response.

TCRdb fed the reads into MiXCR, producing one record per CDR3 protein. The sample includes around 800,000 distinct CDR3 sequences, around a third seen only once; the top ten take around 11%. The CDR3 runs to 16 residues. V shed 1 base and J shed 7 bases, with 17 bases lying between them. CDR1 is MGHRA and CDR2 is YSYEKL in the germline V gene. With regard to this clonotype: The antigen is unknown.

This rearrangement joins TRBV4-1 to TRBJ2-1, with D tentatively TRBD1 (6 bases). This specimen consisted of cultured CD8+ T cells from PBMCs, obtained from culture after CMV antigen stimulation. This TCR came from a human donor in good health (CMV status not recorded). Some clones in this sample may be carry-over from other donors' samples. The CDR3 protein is CASSQAPGQGRNEQFF. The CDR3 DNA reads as TGCGCCAGCAGCCAAGCCCCCGGGCAGGGGCGGAATGAGCAGTTCTTC.